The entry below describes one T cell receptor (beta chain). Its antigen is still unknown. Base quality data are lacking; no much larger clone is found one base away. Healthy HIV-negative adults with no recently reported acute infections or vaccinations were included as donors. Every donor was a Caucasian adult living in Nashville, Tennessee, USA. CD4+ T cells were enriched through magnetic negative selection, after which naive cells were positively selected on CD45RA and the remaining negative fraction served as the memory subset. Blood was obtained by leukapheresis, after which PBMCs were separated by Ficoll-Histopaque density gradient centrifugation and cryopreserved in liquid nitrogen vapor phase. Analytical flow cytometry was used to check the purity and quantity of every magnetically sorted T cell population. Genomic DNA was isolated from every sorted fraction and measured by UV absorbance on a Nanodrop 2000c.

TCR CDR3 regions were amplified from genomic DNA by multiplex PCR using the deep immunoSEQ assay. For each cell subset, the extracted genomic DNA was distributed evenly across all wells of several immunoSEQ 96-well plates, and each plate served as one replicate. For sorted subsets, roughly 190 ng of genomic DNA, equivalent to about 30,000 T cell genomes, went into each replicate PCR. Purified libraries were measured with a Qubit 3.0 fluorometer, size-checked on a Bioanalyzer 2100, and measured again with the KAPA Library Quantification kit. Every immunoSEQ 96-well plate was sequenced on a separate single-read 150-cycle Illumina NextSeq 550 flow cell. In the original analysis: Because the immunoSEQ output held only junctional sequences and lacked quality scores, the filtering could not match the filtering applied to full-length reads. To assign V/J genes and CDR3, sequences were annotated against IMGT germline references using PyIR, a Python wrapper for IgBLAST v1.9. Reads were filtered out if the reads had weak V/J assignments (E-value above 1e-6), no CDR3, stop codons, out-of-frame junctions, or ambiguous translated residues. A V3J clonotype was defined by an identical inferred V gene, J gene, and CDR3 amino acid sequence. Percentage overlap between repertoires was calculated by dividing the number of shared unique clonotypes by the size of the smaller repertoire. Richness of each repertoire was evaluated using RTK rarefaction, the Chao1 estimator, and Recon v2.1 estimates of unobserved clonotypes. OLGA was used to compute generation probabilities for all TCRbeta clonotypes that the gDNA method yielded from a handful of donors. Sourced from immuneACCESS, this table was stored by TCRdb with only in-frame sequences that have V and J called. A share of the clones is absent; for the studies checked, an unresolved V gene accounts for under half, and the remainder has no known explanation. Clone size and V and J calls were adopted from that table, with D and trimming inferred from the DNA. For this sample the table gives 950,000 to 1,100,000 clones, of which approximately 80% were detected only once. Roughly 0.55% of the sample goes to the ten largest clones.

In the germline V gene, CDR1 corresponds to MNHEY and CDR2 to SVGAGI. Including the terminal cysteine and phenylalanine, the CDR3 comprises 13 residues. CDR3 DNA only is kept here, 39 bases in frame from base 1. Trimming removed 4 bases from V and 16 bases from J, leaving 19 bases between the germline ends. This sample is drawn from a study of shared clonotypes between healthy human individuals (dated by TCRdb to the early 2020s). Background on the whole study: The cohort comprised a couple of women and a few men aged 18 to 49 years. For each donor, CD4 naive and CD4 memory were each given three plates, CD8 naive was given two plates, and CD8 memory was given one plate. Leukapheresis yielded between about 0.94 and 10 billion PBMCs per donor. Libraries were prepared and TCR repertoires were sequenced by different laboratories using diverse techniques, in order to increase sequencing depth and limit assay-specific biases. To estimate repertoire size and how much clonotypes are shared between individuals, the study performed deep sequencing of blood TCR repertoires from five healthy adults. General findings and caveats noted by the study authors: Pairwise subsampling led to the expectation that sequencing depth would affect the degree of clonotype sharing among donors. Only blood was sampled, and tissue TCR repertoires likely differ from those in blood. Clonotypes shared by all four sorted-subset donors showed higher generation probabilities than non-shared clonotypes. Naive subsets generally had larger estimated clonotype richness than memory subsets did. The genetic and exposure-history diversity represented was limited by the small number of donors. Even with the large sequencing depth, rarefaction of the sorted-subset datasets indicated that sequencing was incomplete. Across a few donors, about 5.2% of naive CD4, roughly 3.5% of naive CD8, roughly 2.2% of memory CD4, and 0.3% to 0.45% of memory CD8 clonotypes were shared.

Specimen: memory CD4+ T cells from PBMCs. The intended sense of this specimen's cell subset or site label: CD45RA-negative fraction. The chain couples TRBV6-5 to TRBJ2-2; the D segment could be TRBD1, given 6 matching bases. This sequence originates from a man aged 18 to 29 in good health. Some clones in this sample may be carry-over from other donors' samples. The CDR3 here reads CASSSPGSGAEFF. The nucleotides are TGTGCCAGCAGTTCCCCGGGCTCAGGGGCTGAGTTTTTT.